One and the same sample provided the 7 T cell receptor beta chains below, sequenced in a study of CD8 T cells in ankylosing spondylitis (dated by TCRdb to the late 2010s). The library was prepared using 5' RACE. TCRdb shows the sequencer as Illumina HiSeq 2500. The public sequencing data were trimmed at Q25 with fastp and processed into clonotypes with MiXCR by TCRdb, which kept only in-frame beta chains. CDR3 protein sequences are deduplicated, and each keeps its most common genes and DNA. The sample has about 39,000 distinct CDR3 sequences on record, less than 4% of them singletons. Of the sample, approximately 3% falls within the top ten clones. What was sequenced was blood, either unsorted or a sorted T cell fraction (not recorded which). The receptors were gathered from a male donor with ankylosing spondylitis or in good health (not recorded which).

Many counts were recorded for this clonotype. The gene calls are TRBV9 and TRBJ2-5; D call uncertain. V lost 4 bases and J lost 4, with 14 bases in between. CDR1 is SGDLS, CDR2 YYNGEE, per germline. The CDR3 runs 14 residues. CDR3: CASSLGPSTETQYF. In DNA form, the CDR3 reads TGTGCCAGCAGCCTCGGCCCCTCAACAGAGACCCAGTACTTC.

In its sample, this clonotype was seen many times. The J gene is TRBJ2-3, the V gene TRBV9; D remains unclear. The CDR3 totals 14 residues. Germline CDR1 and CDR2: SGDLS and YYNGEE. Trimming removed 4 bases at V and 2 bases at J, with 11 bases between. The CDR3 DNA is TGTGCCAGCAGCTCGGACGCCTCCACAGATACGCAGTATTTT. Residues: CASSSDASTDTQYF.

This clonotype was counted between two and nine times. This sequence may be a read error, since a much larger clone differs from it by one base. The rearrangement uses TRBV9 and TRBJ2-3, with 12 bases identical to TRBD2. Germline CDR1 and CDR2: SGDLS and YYNGEE. This CDR3 has 18 amino acids. J lost 4 bases, V lost 4 bases, and 13 bases had no gene match. The CDR3 DNA reads as TGTGCCAGCAGCCAACGGCCTAGCGGGAGGGCCAGCCCAGATACGCAGTATTTT. It encodes CASSQRPSGRASPDTQYF.

This clonotype was counted many times. This chain links TRBV9 with TRBJ2-3, with TRBD2 matching 8 bases. CDR3 length: 17 amino acids. Germline CDR1 reads SGDLS; CDR2 reads YYNGEE. The V gene end was trimmed by 0 bases and the J gene end by 3 bases; junction bases not matched to a gene: 9. The CDR3 DNA is TGTGCCAGCAGCGTAGTCGGGAGGGGTTCACGGACAGATACGCAGTATTTT. As protein: CASSVVGRGSRTDTQYF.

This clonotype was seen many times. V gene TRBV9 combines with J gene TRBJ2-5; 10 bases are a match to TRBD1. Germline-derived CDR1 and CDR2 are SGDLS and YYNGEE. V gave up 0 bases and J gave up 5 bases; unmatched junction bases: 4. This CDR3 has 15 residues. The CDR3 spells CASSVVTGGKETQYF. In DNA, the CDR3 is TGTGCCAGCAGCGTAGTGACAGGGGGCAAGGAGACCCAGTACTTC. Complete variable domain (other parts from reference TRBV9 and TRBJ2-5): DSGVTQTPKHLITATGQRVTLRCSPRSGDLSVYWYQQSLDQGLQFLIQYYNGEERAKGNILERFSAQQFPDLHSELNLSSLELGDSALYFCASSVVTGGKETQYFGPGTRLLVL.

This clonotype has a count of ten or more. This sequence joins TRBV9 and TRBJ2-2; tentatively, D is TRBD1 or TRBD2 (6 bases each). The CDR3 contains 15 residues. Germline-derived CDR1 and CDR2 are SGDLS and YYNGEE. V gave up 0 bases and J gave up 4 bases, with 10 bases separating them. CDR3 DNA sequence: TGTGCCAGCAGCGTAGGGGGGGCGGCCACCGGGGAGCTGTTTTTT. Its protein product is CASSVGGAATGELFF.

This clonotype appeared many times. The V call is TRBV9, the J call TRBJ2-3; 7 bases fit TRBD2. Germline CDR1 SGDLS, CDR2 YYNGEE. V lost 3 bases and J lost 4; bases outside the gene matches: 17. CDR3 size: 18 residues. CDR3 sequence: CASSATAPTSARADTQYF. The CDR3, as DNA: TGTGCCAGCAGCGCCACGGCTCCAACTAGCGCCCGAGCAGATACGCAGTATTTT.